These 12 T cell receptor beta chains share one sample of origin, sequenced in a study of somatic mutations in cytotoxic T cells in rheumatoid arthritis. Repertoires were generated with immunoSEQ multiplex PCR, while TCRdb's copy carries only in-frame clones and drops some. This sample carries approximately 5,800 clones, around 80% of them seen once, and the ten largest clones take 4.5% to 5.5%. The sequenced sample was CD8+ T cells sorted from blood. Every receptor here comes from an adult with rheumatoid arthritis.

The chain has TRBV10-2 and TRBJ2-7; either TRBD1 or TRBD2 may supply D (5 bases each). Trimming shortened V by 10 bases and J by 4 bases, and 11 bases separated the two germline ends. Germline values: CDR1 WSHSY, CDR2 SAAADI. This CDR3 is 11 amino acids long. The CDR3 DNA is TGCGCCACCCGTGGGGGATACGAGCAGTACTTC. It yields the protein CATRGGYEQYF.

The rearrangement links TRBV9 to TRBJ1-1, with unresolved D. CDR3 size: 13 residues. The germline CDR1 and CDR2 sequences are SGDLS and YYNGEE. The germline V and J ends were trimmed by 0 bases and 1 base, with 4 bases remaining between them. CDR3 amino acids: CASSVARNTEAFF. Written as DNA, the CDR3 is TGTGCCAGCAGCGTAGCACGGAACACTGAAGCTTTCTTT. Using reference TRBV9 and TRBJ1-1 for the parts outside the CDR3, the full variable domain is DSGVTQTPKHLITATGQRVTLRCSPRSGDLSVYWYQQSLDQGLQFLIQYYNGEERAKGNILERFSAQQFPDLHSELNLSSLELGDSALYFCASSVARNTEAFFGQGTRLTVV.

This clone was detected only once. The rearrangement links TRBV19 to TRBJ1-1, with 10 bases that match TRBD1. Germline-derived CDR1 and CDR2 are LNHDA and SQIVND (reference sequence). J was trimmed by 3 bases and V by 0 bases; bases with no gene match: 10. The CDR3 extends over 18 amino acids. CDR3 DNA sequence: TGTGCCAGTAGTATAGAGACCTGGGACAGGGGCCGGTACACTGAAGCTTTCTTT. It translates to CASSIETWDRGRYTEAFF.

This chain joins TRBV5-1 and TRBJ1-3, with D possibly TRBD1 on 5 matching bases. Germline-derived CDR1 and CDR2 are SGHRS and YFSETQ. The CDR3 totals 17 residues. V dropped 3 bases and J dropped 0 bases, with 16 bases sitting between them. CDR3 loop: CASSSGYEGTSGNTIYF. Written as DNA, the CDR3 is TGCGCCAGCAGCTCCGGATATGAGGGGACCTCTGGAAACACCATATATTTT.

J is TRBJ1-2 and V is TRBV19; D call uncertain. Deletions cut 9 bases from V and 4 bases from J, with 18 bases between. The germline CDR1 and CDR2 sequences are LNHDA and SQIVND (reference sequence). CDR3 length equals 14 residues. As DNA, the CDR3 is TGTGCCAGCAAAATCCCCCATAACCTCTATGGCTACACCTTC. Translated: CASKIPHNLYGYTF. Complete variable domain (other parts from reference TRBV19 and TRBJ1-2): DGGITQSPKYLFRKEGQNVTLSCEQNLNHDAMYWYRQDPGQGLRLIYYSQIVNDFQKGDIAEGYSVSREKKESFPLTVTSAQKNPTAFYLCASKIPHNLYGYTFGSGTRLTVV.

The V and J genes are TRBV30 and TRBJ1-2; TRBD1 aligns across 8 bases. Germline V gives CDR1 GTSNPN, CDR2 SVGIG (reference sequence). CDR3 length: 11 residues. The CDR3 sequence is CAGVDRAGYTF. The DNA for the CDR3 is TGTGCGGGGGTGGACAGGGCTGGCTACACCTTC.

The chain joins TRBV9 to TRBJ2-7; 8 nucleotides align to TRBD1. Unmatched junction bases numbered 4, after V lost 3 bases and J lost 2 bases. The CDR3 consists of 14 residues. Germline CDR1 and CDR2: SGDLS and YYNGEE. The CDR3 is CASSEATGAYEQYF. CDR3 in DNA: TGTGCCAGCAGCGAAGCGACAGGGGCCTACGAGCAGTACTTC.

The V call is TRBV28, the J call TRBJ1-4; D might be TRBD1 (6 bases). The CDR3 length is 14 residues. In germline, CDR1 is MDHEN, CDR2 SYDVKM. V was trimmed by 6 bases and J by 0 bases, leaving 8 bases between them. As DNA, the CDR3 is TGTGCCAGCAGGGACAGTGCAACTAATGAAAAACTGTTTTTT. This codes for CASRDSATNEKLFF. Full variable domain (rest looked up from reference TRBV28 and TRBJ1-4): DVKVTQSSRYLVKRTGEKVFLECVQDMDHENMFWYRQDPGLGLRLIYFSYDVKMKEKGDIPEGYSVSREKKERFSLILESASTNQTSMYLCASRDSATNEKLFFGSGTQLSVL.

This chain connects TRBV10-3 to TRBJ1-1; the match to TRBD1 covers 9 bases. The CDR3 spans 13 residues. V shed 10 bases, J shed 5 bases, and the junction held 8 bases outside the gene matches. CDR1 and CDR2 from the germline V gene are ENHRY and SYGVKD. CDR3 protein: CATLDRGGTEAFF. Written as DNA, the CDR3 is TGTGCCACGCTGGACAGGGGTGGAACTGAAGCTTTCTTT.

The V and J genes are TRBV10-1 and TRBJ2-7; 7 bases fit TRBD1. CDR1 and CDR2 (germline): WNHNN, SYGVQD (reference sequence). The CDR3 loop spans 13 amino acids. V shed 8 bases, J shed 1 base, and the junction held 5 bases outside the gene matches. CDR3 amino acids: CASSRDSSYEQYF. In nucleotides, the CDR3 is TGCGCCAGCTCTAGGGACAGTTCCTACGAGCAGTACTTC.

The V gene is TRBV21-1, the J gene TRBJ1-5. TRBV21-1 is recorded as a pseudogene. The CDR3 runs 16 residues. CDR3 region: CASSTSPGSNHQPQHF. For the CDR3, the DNA is TGTGCCAGCAGCACCTCTCCCGGGAGTAATCATCAGCCCCAGCATTTT.

The chain combines TRBV7-9 with TRBJ2-7, with D maybe TRBD1 (5 bases). From germline, CDR1 is SEHNR and CDR2 FQNEAQ (reference sequence). Between the trimmed V and J ends, which lost 5 bases and 2 bases, there was a span of 10 bases. The CDR3 extends over 13 amino acids. DNA of the CDR3: TGTGCCAGCAGCCCAGGGATGACCTACGAGCAGTACTTC. Encoded protein: CASSPGMTYEQYF.